This TCR beta chain was captured by sequencing in a study of T cell responses to AZD1222 COVID-19 vaccine (dated by TCRdb to about 2021). Some background on the complete study: A total of just over 230 trial participants underwent TCR sequencing, of whom nearly 210 had received two doses of AZD1222 and around 25 had received two doses of the MenACWY control vaccine. Trial participants were enrolled into age subgroups of 18-55, 56-69 and 70-plus years, which contained approximately 150, 30 and 60 TCR-sequenced participants, respectively.

The CDR3 regions of human TCRbeta chains were analyzed by immunosequencing. The original pipeline was this. TCRs in the repertoires were matched against a reference library of SARS-CoV-2-specific TCRs that had been generated with the MIRA antigen-specificity platform. Breadth was defined as the fraction of unique TCRs that were SARS-CoV-2-associated, and depth was defined as the fraction of total T cells that were SARS-CoV-2-associated. Using the MIRA data, each spike-specific TCR was assigned both to the spike region to which the TCR was reactive and to a CD4 or CD8 class. Log10-transformed breadth and depth values were compared by one-way ANOVA with Sidak's multiple comparisons tests. The immuneACCESS repertoire file appears here via TCRdb, limited to in-frame rearrangements. These files lack a portion of the clones; in checked studies, under half of the deficit traces to unresolved V genes, and the cause of the others is not known. The V and J calls and the clone size are those of that table, but D and trimming were determined from the DNA. The sample yields approximately 270,000 clones; approximately 94% were counted once. About 0.5% of the sample goes to the ten largest clones.

What this sample's time point label stands for: about 28 days (+/-7) after the second vaccine dose. Because spike-specific TCR depth and breadth did not differ between the two schedules, AZD1222 recipients who got a second dose at roughly 4 weeks were pooled with those who got a second dose at roughly 12 weeks. Vaccinee samples were obtained from the UK trials COV001 and COV002, which included a single-blind randomized controlled phase 2/3 trial of AZD1222 (ChAdOx1 nCoV-19) in healthy adults. For TCRbeta chain sequencing, PBMC samples were collected from trial participants at day 0 and at day 28 after the second dose. Findings and caveats that apply to the study as a whole: In the small 56-69-year group, the increase in depth fell short of significance, most likely because of low power. Because no day 14 peak-response samples were available, repertoires were characterized only after the peak T cell response. Nearly half of unique spike-specific TCRs reportedly recognized epitopes outside regions mutated in the B.1.351 and B.1.1.7 variants. Conclusions about previously exposed vaccinees are limited because only a handful of AZD1222 recipients were SARS-CoV-2 seropositive at baseline. Vaccine-associated CD4 TCRs spanned the whole spike protein, with dominant responses in regions 160-218 and 743-854. After two AZD1222 doses, spike-specific TCR breadth and depth were significantly higher than at day 0 and than in MenACWY recipients. Participants were mostly white British, with more females than males. The authors suggested clonal diversity may have been underestimated.

The CDR3 sequence holds 14 residues, the cysteine and phenylalanine included. Just CDR3 DNA is preserved here, 42 bases in frame from base 1. V is clipped by 5 bases and J by 7 bases, and the sequence between their germline boundaries is 18 bases long. The germline V gene (reference sequence) gives CDR1 as SGHAT and CDR2 as FQDESV. This clone was counted once. Its antigen is not yet known. There are no base qualities to consult, and no much larger clone falls within one base. This TCR was sampled from an adult who received the AZD1222 COVID-19 vaccine. The receptor chain draws on TRBV11-1 and TRBJ2-7; the D gene is possibly TRBD1, with 6 bases matching. The material was peripheral blood, obtained 28 days after the second AZD1222 dose. The DNA sequence reads TGTGCCAGCAGCCGCCCCGGGACATATGTGGAGCAGTACTTC. Its protein product is CASSRPGTYVEQYF.